This T cell receptor beta chain is drawn from a study of immune evolution from preneoplasia to lung adenocarcinoma (dated by TCRdb to the early 2020s). The study in broad terms: No AAH lesions showed HLA loss of heterozygosity, compared with about 7.2% of AIS, 15% of MIA and around a third of ADC lesions. The study profiled immune contexture across lung adenocarcinoma precursors and invasive adenocarcinoma using immune gene expression, TCR sequencing and multiplex immunofluorescence. Resected precursor lesions (AAH, AIS, MIA) and invasive adenocarcinomas were each compared against paired morphologically normal lung tissue. The sample size depended on which specimens were available, not on a prior power calculation. The immune data were integrated with whole exome sequencing and methylation data obtained from the same cohort of nodules. The overall cohort comprised 53 patients with pulmonary nodules who underwent surgical resection. The TCR sequencing data were obtained from about 47 patients. According to the study, roughly 100 samples were used for TCR sequencing. Class I HLA alleles were inferred from exome data with POLYSOLVER, and allele-specific HLA loss was detected with LOHHLA. General findings and caveats noted by the study authors: Normal lung had the highest top T cell clone frequencies, which appeared to decline progressively from AAH through AIS, MIA and invasive adenocarcinoma. The findings reflected association rather than direct causation, and larger cohorts with long-term follow-up and longitudinal biopsies were considered necessary. Because every patient came from Japan and China, how well the results apply to Western populations was uncertain. The highest T cell clonality was observed in KRAS-mutant nodules compared with EGFR-mutant or double wild-type lesions. Clonality was highest in normal lung, while later-stage lesions appeared to have lower clonality but higher T cell density and diversity.

V and J are trimmed by 5 bases and 1 base, and the gene matches miss 4 bases of the junction. The germline V gene (reference sequence) specifies LNHDA as CDR1 and SQIVND as CDR2. From the cysteine through the phenylalanine, the CDR3 covers 14 amino acids. The kept DNA is CDR3 alone, 42 bases in frame from the first base. Between 2014 and 2017, the patients underwent resection in either Japan or China. Two lung cancer pathologists independently confirmed the histologic diagnosis of each case on H&E slides. Macro-dissection after pathologic assessment enriched premalignant or tumor cells for nucleic acid extraction. The AllPrep DNA/RNA FFPE Kit was used to isolate DNA from FFPE tissue. Using the immunoSEQ hsTCRbeta Kit, TCR beta CDR3 regions were sequenced from DNA. In the paper's pipeline: TCR sequencing data were analysed with the ImmunoSEQ Analyzer. T cell clonality was defined as 1 minus Pielou's evenness, as computed on productive rearrangements. T cell diversity was measured with the inverse Simpson index on productive templates. T cell density was expressed as TCR beta template counts normalized to usable DNA, with usable DNA estimated by amplifying and sequencing housekeeping genes. Two-sided Kruskal-Wallis tests were used to compare TCR metrics between histologic stages. This immuneACCESS table, as held by TCRdb, lists in-frame sequences with V and J called but not all clones. Of the missing ones, under half trace to an unresolved V gene in checked studies; the others have no known cause. From that table come the V and J calls and clone size; the DNA was used to work out D and trimming. Recorded for this sample are approximately 7,000 clones; approximately 80% of them occurred a single time. Roughly 2.5% of the sample comes from the top ten.

On this clone: Its binding antigen is unknown. No base-level quality is on record; no much larger clone is a single base apart.

The receptor was isolated from a person aged 35-49 years with lung adenocarcinoma. The rearranged chain carries TRBV19 and TRBJ1-1, with TRBD1 matching 7 junction bases. Sequenced input: FFPE invasive lung adenocarcinoma tissue. The cell subset or site label for this specimen denotes: frankly invasive lung adenocarcinoma (ADC). The CDR3 sequence is CASSSQGGNTEAFF. The DNA sequence is given as TGTGCCAGTAGTTCTCAGGGGGGGAACACTGAAGCTTTCTTT.